The 8 T cell receptor beta chains below come from one sample, sequenced in a study of regulatory T cells in long-lasting Graves disease. Building of the TCR beta libraries involved iRepertoire HTBI primers and Arm-PCR of CDR3 regions. TCRdb re-derived calls from the multiplex PCR reads in MiXCR, one entry per CDR3 protein. The sample lists 600,000 to 650,000 distinct CDR3 sequences, 16% occurring once. Time point specified: newly diagnosed GD, antithyroid drugs for less than 3 months. PBMCs provided the RNA from which the TCR library was made. These data also formed part of another study, on T cells in Graves' hyperthyroidism and ophthalmopathy.

This specimen was peripheral blood mononuclear cells (PBMCs), taken at new diagnosis, from a patient treated with antithyroid drugs. The receptor source for this set is a woman in her twenties or thirties with Graves disease.

Regarding this clonotype: A read error may be the cause here, since a much bigger clone is one base away. The chain couples TRBV5-5 to TRBJ1-5; D is possibly TRBD1 (5 bases). CDR1 and CDR2 (germline): SGHKS, YYEKEE (reference sequence). This CDR3 region has 15 residues. The CDR3 here is CASSLTQGKNQPQRF. CDR3 in DNA: TGTGCCAGCAGCTTGACTCAGGGAAAAAATCAGCCCCAGCGTTTT. Filled out from reference TRBV5-5 and TRBJ1-5, the complete variable domain reads DAGVTQSPTHLIKTRGQQVTLRCSPISGHKSVSWYQQVLGQGPQFIFQYYEKEERGRGNFPDRFSARQFPNYSSELNVNALLLGDSALYLCASSLTQGKNQPQRFGDGTRLSIL.

With respect to this clonotype: A far larger clone is only one base removed, so a read error is likely. The V gene is TRBV7-3, the J gene TRBJ1-1, with TRBD1 matching 8 bases. This CDR3 has 13 residues. Germline V CDR1 and CDR2: SGHTA, FQGTGA. CDR3 in amino acids: CASSWDRNTEALF. The CDR3 coding sequence is TGTGCCAGCAGCTGGGACAGGAACACTGAAGCTCTCTTT.

The chain joins TRBV5-1 to TRBJ2-6; the D gene is possibly TRBD1 (5 bases). The CDR3 consists of 17 residues. V lost 3 bases and J 3 bases, leaving 16 bases between the germline ends. Germline V gene sequence: CDR1 SGHRS, CDR2 YFSETQ. Written as DNA, the CDR3 is TGCGCCAGCAGCTCTGCTCCAGGGCAAGGTGGGGCCAACGTCCTGACTTTC. It yields the protein CASSSAPGQGGANVLTF.

Many counts were recorded for this clonotype. The chain couples TRBV28 to TRBJ2-7; possibly TRBD1 or TRBD2 for D (6 bases each). The CDR3 is made up of 15 amino acids. Looked up from germline, CDR1 is MDHEN and CDR2 is SYDVKM. The germline V and J ends were trimmed by 7 bases and 10 bases, with 26 bases remaining between them. CDR3 region: CASTIGGTQFWSQYF. The CDR3, as DNA: TGTGCCAGCACCATTGGGGGGACACAGTTTTGGTCTCAGTACTTC.

Comment on this clonotype: A much larger clone lies a single base off, so this may be a read error. The gene calls are TRBV6-1 and TRBJ2-7; a possible D gene is TRBD2 (5 bases). CDR1 is MNHNS and CDR2 is SASEGT in the germline V gene. The CDR3 is made up of 13 amino acids. Trimming left V 4 bases short and J 2 bases short, with 9 bases between. The CDR3 bases are TGTGCCAGCAGTGTACTCGGGGCCTACGAGCAGTACTTC. Its protein product is CASSVLGAYEQYF.

A few counts support this clonotype. This chain uses TRBV28 with TRBJ1-6; the match to TRBD1 covers 9 bases. Per germline, CDR1 MDHEN and CDR2 SYDVKM. The CDR3 length is 15 residues. After removal of 6 bases from V and 7 bases from J, the junction contained 7 bases not matched to a gene. The CDR3 region has the DNA TGTGCCAGCAGGCCAGCCGGGACAGGGAATTCACCCCTCCACTTT. It specifies CASRPAGTGNSPLHF.

This clonotype came up a few times. This chain uses TRBV10-3 with TRBJ2-1; a weak D match, TRBD2 (5 bases). CDR3 length: 12 amino acids. Germline V gene data show CDR1 as ENHRY and CDR2 as SYGVKD. V lost 6 bases and J lost 9, with 12 bases in between. The CDR3 DNA sequence: TGTGCCATCAGCGACTACGATGGTGAGCAGTTCTTC. Amino acid sequence: CAISDYDGEQFF.

There are many counts of this clonotype. This chain links TRBV28 with TRBJ1-4; unclear D gene. V was clipped by 6 bases and J by 8 bases, with 22 bases between them. CDR3 size: 16 residues. Germline values: CDR1 MDHEN, CDR2 SYDVKM. CDR3 in amino acids: CASSTQDGEGWEKLFF. As DNA, the CDR3 is TGTGCCAGCAGCACTCAAGACGGAGAAGGGTGGGAAAAACTGTTTTTT. The entire variable domain, with the rest obtained from reference TRBV28 and TRBJ1-4, is as follows: DVKVTQSSRYLVKRTGEKVFLECVQDMDHENMFWYRQDPGLGLRLIYFSYDVKMKEKGDIPEGYSVSREKKERFSLILESASTNQTSMYLCASSTQDGEGWEKLFFGSGTQLSVL.